Following are 14 T cell receptor beta chains from one sample sequenced in a study of T-cell memory formation after mild COVID-19. Using its own MiXCR run on the 5' RACE reads, TCRdb lists one record per CDR3 protein. The sample includes roughly 560,000 distinct CDR3 sequences, roughly 22% seen only once; the top ten take roughly an eighth. Sequenced input: PBMCs or a T cell subset sorted from them (not recorded which). All receptors derive from an adult woman who had mild COVID-19 (a few samples of this study predate the infection). Cell type and time point are not known.

The chain uses TRBV20-1 and TRBJ2-7; TRBD2 aligns across 7 bases. The V and J ends lost 3 bases and 2 bases, in that order; junction bases with no gene match: 10. The CDR3 has 15 amino acids. Germline V gene data show CDR1 as DFQATT and CDR2 as SNEGSKA (reference sequence). Here the CDR3 DNA reads TGCAGTGCTAGTGGCAGCGGGATGAATCCCTACGAGCAGTACTTC. Residues: CSASGSGMNPYEQYF.

The V call is TRBV6-5, the J call TRBJ2-3; D is possibly TRBD2 (6 bases). V was clipped by 7 bases and J by 5 bases, with 13 bases between them. The CDR3 loop spans 13 amino acids. Germline assignment: CDR1 MNHEY and CDR2 SVGAGI. CDR3 region: CASTGGMRDTQYF. The CDR3 bases are TGTGCCAGCACAGGAGGGATGAGAGATACGCAGTATTTT.

This clonotype came up a few times. This chain connects TRBV5-4 to TRBJ2-3, with D possibly being TRBD2 (6 bases). CDR3 length: 15 amino acids. The V gene's germline CDR1 is SGHNT and CDR2 YYREEE (reference sequence). The ends were cut back, 2 bases at V and 0 bases at J, with 10 bases in the middle. CDR3 loop: CASSLKEGSTDTQYF. The CDR3 DNA is TGTGCCAGCAGCTTAAAGGAGGGAAGCACAGATACGCAGTATTTT.

The CDR3 coding sequence is TGTGCCAGCAGCTTGAATGAGCGATTTCGGGATGCTGCTAACTATGGCTACACCTTC. Translating gives CASSLNERFRDAANYGYTF. This sequence joins TRBV7-2 and TRBJ1-2, with unresolved D. CDR1 and CDR2 (germline): SGHTA, FQGNSA. V was shortened by 3 bases and J by 0 bases, with 23 bases between the two germline ends. CDR3 length: 19 amino acids.

The V gene is TRBV5-1, the J gene TRBJ1-1; the match to TRBD1 covers 7 bases. The CDR3 spans 15 residues. CDR1 SGHRS and CDR2 YFSETQ come from the germline V gene. V gave up 0 bases and J gave up 4 bases; unmatched junction bases: 6. Written as DNA, the CDR3 is TGCGCCAGCAGCTTGGGACAGGGTCAGGCCACTGAAGCTTTCTTT. The encoded protein is CASSLGQGQATEAFF.

The chain couples TRBV2 to TRBJ2-2; no definite D call. Germline CDR1 reads SNHLY; CDR2 reads FYNNEI. The V end lost 6 bases, the J end lost 6 bases, and 5 bases lay between the germline ends. The CDR3 sequence is 11 residues long. DNA of the CDR3: TGTGCCAGCAGACACCCCGGGGAGCTGTTTTTT. Protein: CASRHPGELFF.

This clonotype was seen only a few times. CDR3 amino acids: CATSDPGTSGTEQFF. CDR3 DNA: TGTGCCACCAGTGACCCTGGGACTAGCGGCACTGAGCAGTTCTTC. The rearrangement links TRBV24-1 to TRBJ2-1; 11 positions agree with TRBD2. Trimming at V came to 4 bases and at J to 9 bases, leaving 7 bases not matched to a gene. Germline V gene sequence: CDR1 KGHDR, CDR2 SFDVKD. This CDR3 spans 15 amino acids.

This clonotype appeared a few times. The gene calls are TRBV29-1 and TRBJ2-7, with 8 bases lining up with TRBD1. V gave up 4 bases and J gave up 1 base; unmatched junction bases: 12. Germline V gene sequence: CDR1 SQVTM, CDR2 ANQGSEA. The CDR3 sequence is 16 residues long. In DNA, the CDR3 is TGCAGCGTTGGAGGGCTAATTGGACAGGGTTCCTACGAGCAGTACTTC. Its translation: CSVGGLIGQGSYEQYF.

This clonotype was seen a few times. The chain employs TRBV7-9 and TRBJ2-4; 7 nucleotides align to TRBD2. CDR1 is SEHNR, CDR2 FQNEAQ, per germline (reference sequence). V lost 4 bases to trimming and J lost 0 bases; unmatched junction nucleotides: 12. The CDR3 loop spans 18 amino acids. The CDR3 DNA follows: TGTGCCAGCAGCTCCCGGGGGGTGTTAACGCTAGCCAAAAACATTCAGTACTTC. Translation: CASSSRGVLTLAKNIQYF.

The rearrangement links TRBV19 to TRBJ1-1; 10 nucleotides agree with TRBD1. With V trimmed by 7 bases and J by 1 base, 6 bases remained unmatched. The germline V gene has CDR1 LNHDA and CDR2 SQIVND (reference sequence). This CDR3 region has 15 residues. In DNA, the CDR3 is TGTGCCAGTAACCCCCGGACAGGGGGGAACACTGAAGCTTTCTTT. It specifies CASNPRTGGNTEAFF.

This clonotype was counted a few times. The CDR3 loop is CASSGARRNWDEQFF. The CDR3 region has the DNA TGTGCCAGCAGTGGGGCCAGGCGGAATTGGGATGAGCAGTTCTTC. The V call is TRBV6-1, the J call TRBJ2-1; D unresolved. V lost 4 bases and J 8 bases, leaving 18 bases between the germline ends. The CDR3 runs 15 residues. The germline V gene has CDR1 MNHNS and CDR2 SASEGT.

This clonotype was picked up a small number of times. The chain joins TRBV21-1 to TRBJ1-6. TRBV21-1 is noted as a pseudogene. The CDR3 is 14 residues long. The CDR3 sequence is CASMQRERNSPLHF. The CDR3 DNA sequence: TGTGCCAGCATGCAAAGGGAACGGAATTCACCCCTCCACTTT.

This chain links TRBV7-9 with TRBJ2-1, with D possibly matching TRBD1 (6 bases). Germline V gives CDR1 SEHNR, CDR2 FQNEAQ (reference sequence). The CDR3 runs to 15 residues. With 8 bases removed from V and 8 bases from J, the gap between germline ends came to 22 bases. The CDR3 nucleotides are TGTGCCAGCCCCAAACAGGGTTCTAATATCCATGAGCAGTTCTTC. This sequence encodes CASPKQGSNIHEQFF.

The chain links TRBV3-1 to TRBJ2-7; D might be TRBD1 or TRBD2, each matching 6 bases. The CDR3 has 15 residues. V was pared by 5 bases and J by 2 bases, with 16 bases between. Germline loops: CDR1 LGHDT, CDR2 YNNKEL (reference sequence). CDR3 sequence reads: CASSWATRGAYEQYF. The CDR3 DNA sequence: TGTGCCAGCAGCTGGGCGACTAGGGGGGCCTACGAGCAGTACTTC.